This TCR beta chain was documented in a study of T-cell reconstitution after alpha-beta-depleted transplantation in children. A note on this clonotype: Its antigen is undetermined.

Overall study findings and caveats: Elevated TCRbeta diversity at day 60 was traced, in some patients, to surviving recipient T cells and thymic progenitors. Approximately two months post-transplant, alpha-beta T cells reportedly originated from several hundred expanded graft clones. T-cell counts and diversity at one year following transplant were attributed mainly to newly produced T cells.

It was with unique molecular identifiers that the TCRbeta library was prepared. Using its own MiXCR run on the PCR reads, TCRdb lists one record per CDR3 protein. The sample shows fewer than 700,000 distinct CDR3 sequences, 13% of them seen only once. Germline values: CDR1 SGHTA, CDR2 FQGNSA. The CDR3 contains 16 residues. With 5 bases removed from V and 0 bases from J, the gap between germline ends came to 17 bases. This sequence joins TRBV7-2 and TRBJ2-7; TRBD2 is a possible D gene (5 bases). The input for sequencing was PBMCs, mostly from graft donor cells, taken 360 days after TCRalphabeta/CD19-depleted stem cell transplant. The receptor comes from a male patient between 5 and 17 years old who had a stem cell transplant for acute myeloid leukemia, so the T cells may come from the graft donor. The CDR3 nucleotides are TGTGCCAGCAGCCCCGACCGGGGTTTCAGCTCCTACGAGCAGTACTTC. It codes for CASSPDRGFSSYEQYF.